This is a list of T cell receptor beta chains from one sample in a study of shared clonotypes between healthy human individuals. Data came from immunoSEQ multiplex PCR; TCRdb stores just in-frame clones and leaves some out. This sample has 2,500,000 or so clones, with about nine tenths found just once. The sequenced sample was naive CD4+ T cells from PBMCs. The receptors shown here come from a man between 18 and 29 years old in good health. Some clones in this sample may be carry-over from other donors' samples. The CDR3 runs from the conserved cysteine through the conserved F or W. Each record gives: J gene, clone size, V gene, D gene, CDR3 protein, CDR3 DNA. A D gene is named only where the DNA matches it firmly. Clone size is stated in some rows and not others, as once, few, many or a class when expanded.

J: TRBJ2-1
size: -
V: TRBV10-3
D: TRBD1
CDR3: CATRQGSSYNEQFF
DNA: TGTGCCACCCGACAGGGAAGCTCCTACAATGAGCAGTTCTTC

J: TRBJ2-1
size: -
V: TRBV28
D: TRBD2
CDR3: CASSLIVAGGHYNEQFF
DNA: TGTGCCAGCAGTTTGATCGTAGCGGGAGGGCACTACAATGAGCAGTTCTTC

J: TRBJ2-7
size: -
V: TRBV6-4
D: -
CDR3: CASSDPGGGSYEQYF
DNA: TGTGCCAGCAGTGACCCAGGGGGGGGGTCCTACGAGCAGTACTTC

J: TRBJ1-5
size: -
V: TRBV4-3
D: -
CDR3: CASSPGLLGTGNQPQHF
DNA: TGCGCCAGCAGCCCCGGACTATTGGGGACGGGCAATCAGCCCCAGCATTTT

J: TRBJ2-2
size: -
V: TRBV10-3
D: TRBD1
CDR3: CAIRSRTGQTGELFF
DNA: TGTGCCATCAGATCACGGACAGGGCAAACCGGGGAGCTGTTTTTT

J: TRBJ2-3
size: -
V: TRBV27
D: -
CDR3: CASSLSPNRGTDTQYF
DNA: TGTGCCAGCAGTTTATCACCAAACAGAGGCACAGATACGCAGTATTTT

J: TRBJ1-1
size: -
V: TRBV10-3
D: -
CDR3: CAISVQENTEAFF
DNA: TGTGCCATCAGTGTGCAAGAGAACACTGAAGCTTTCTTT

J: TRBJ1-1
size: once
V: TRBV4-1
D: -
CDR3: CASSQVGLGRPEAFF
DNA: TGCGCCAGCAGCCAAGTTGGTTTGGGACGGCCTGAAGCTTTCTTT

J: TRBJ1-2
size: -
V: TRBV28
D: TRBD1
CDR3: CATTGGGSYGYTF
DNA: TGTGCCACTACAGGGGGCGGAAGTTATGGCTACACCTTC

J: TRBJ1-1
size: -
V: TRBV7-9
D: -
CDR3: CASSVTGNTEAFF
DNA: TGTGCCAGCAGCGTTACAGGGAACACTGAAGCTTTCTTT

J: TRBJ1-2
size: -
V: TRBV5-1
D: -
CDR3: CASSLGQESNGYTF
DNA: TGCGCCAGCAGCTTGGGGCAGGAGTCAAATGGCTACACCTTC

J: TRBJ2-1
size: -
V: TRBV7-6
D: -
CDR3: CASRSPYNEQFF
DNA: TGTGCCAGCAGGTCCCCCTACAATGAGCAGTTCTTC

J: TRBJ2-3
size: -
V: TRBV7-8
D: -
CDR3: CASSLMGNMVADTQYF
DNA: TGTGCCAGCAGCTTAATGGGCAACATGGTGGCAGATACGCAGTATTTT

J: TRBJ2-3
size: once
V: TRBV25-1
D: -
CDR3: CASSEYYVSTDTQYF
DNA: TGTGCCAGCAGTGAATACTACGTTAGCACAGATACGCAGTATTTT

J: TRBJ1-2
size: -
V: TRBV6-1
D: TRBD1
CDR3: CASSERAGGDGYTF
DNA: TGTGCCAGCAGTGAACGGGCAGGGGGCGATGGCTACACCTTC

J: TRBJ2-7
size: -
V: TRBV28
D: TRBD2
CDR3: CASSLMAGLSLEQYF
DNA: TGTGCCAGCAGTTTAATGGCGGGACTATCCCTCGAGCAGTACTTC

J: TRBJ2-7
size: -
V: TRBV29-1
D: -
CDR3: CSGGGGPREQYF
DNA: TGCAGCGGAGGTGGGGGGCCCCGCGAGCAGTACTTC

J: TRBJ2-3
size: once
V: TRBV30
D: -
CDR3: CAWIGEAGTSTDTQYF
DNA: TGTGCCTGGATAGGAGAGGCGGGAACCAGCACAGATACGCAGTATTTT

J: TRBJ2-1
size: -
V: TRBV5-1
D: TRBD1
CDR3: CASSGRDRVDEQFF
DNA: TGCGCCAGCAGCGGACGGGACAGGGTCGATGAGCAGTTCTTC

J: TRBJ2-2
size: -
V: TRBV5-4
D: TRBD2
CDR3: CASSLLAGGLGGELFF
DNA: TGTGCCAGCAGCCTTCTGGCGGGAGGGCTAGGCGGGGAGCTGTTTTTT

J: TRBJ1-3
size: -
V: TRBV2
D: TRBD1
CDR3: CASSLGTVGNTIYF
DNA: TGTGCCAGCAGTCTAGGGACAGTCGGAAACACCATATATTTT

J: TRBJ2-5
size: -
V: TRBV18
D: -
CDR3: CASSPGLETQYF
DNA: TGTGCCAGCTCACCTGGATTAGAGACCCAGTACTTC

J: TRBJ2-2
size: -
V: TRBV29-1
D: -
CDR3: CSVRGRALTGELFF
DNA: TGCAGCGTTCGGGGCAGGGCCTTGACCGGGGAGCTGTTTTTT

J: TRBJ1-2
size: -
V: TRBV11-2
D: -
CDR3: CASSPLRGYGYTF
DNA: TGTGCCAGCAGCCCACTGAGGGGCTATGGCTACACCTTC

J: TRBJ2-6
size: once
V: TRBV19
D: -
CDR3: CASNHVSRWRGANVLTF
DNA: TGTGCCAGTAACCACGTGTCCCGCTGGAGGGGGGCCAACGTCCTGACTTTC

J: TRBJ2-7
size: once
V: TRBV7-2
D: -
CDR3: CASSSWGAYEQYF
DNA: TGTGCCAGCAGCTCCTGGGGCGCCTACGAGCAGTACTTC

J: TRBJ2-5
size: -
V: TRBV14
D: -
CDR3: CASSRSVNQETQYF
DNA: TGTGCCAGCAGCCGATCGGTAAACCAAGAGACCCAGTACTTC

J: TRBJ2-7
size: -
V: TRBV10-3
D: TRBD1
CDR3: CAISEGTGYEQYF
DNA: TGTGCCATCAGTGAGGGGACAGGATACGAGCAGTACTTC